This TCR beta chain was recorded in a study of control samples from healthy donors and cancer patients. This CDR3 has 17 residues. Assay used: immunoSEQ multiplex PCR; TCRdb lists only in-frame clones, some missing. The sample holds fewer than 200,000 clones; 93% are singletons and the top ten take 4.1%. This TCR came from a woman aged 55-70 years in good health. Sequenced material: blood. V is TRBV21-1 and J is TRBJ1-2. TRBV21-1 is listed as a pseudogene. The CDR3 sequence is CASSKDGGRYSNYGYTF. The CDR3 DNA follows: TGTGCCAGCAGCAAAGATGGAGGAAGGTACTCTAACTATGGCTACACCTTC.